The 11 T cell receptor beta chains listed next were all sequenced from one sample in a study of CD8 T cell repertoires and HIV-1 epitope variants. Here immunoSEQ multiplex PCR was the method, and the copy in TCRdb shows in-frame clones only, minus some. The sample contains 4,500 to 5,000 clones, roughly 64% of which appear only once. No antigen is known for these receptors. The sample consisted of cultured CD8+ T cells derived from PBMCs. Receptor source: a male donor with HIV.

This clone was recorded a few times. This chain connects TRBV5-6 to TRBJ2-1; 10 nucleotides match TRBD1. CDR3 length: 13 amino acids. Germline-derived CDR1 and CDR2 are SGHDT and YYEEEE. The V and J ends lost 10 bases and 6 bases, in that order; junction bases with no gene match: 7. The CDR3 DNA is TGTGCCTGCACCGGGACAGGGGCCAATGAGCAGTTCTTC. Protein: CACTGTGANEQFF.

As for this clone: Mismatch with germline at one junction end may stem from a read error. The J gene is TRBJ2-5, the V gene TRBV7-7; possibly TRBD2 for D (5 bases). The CDR3 has 14 residues. Germline V lookup: CDR1 SSHAT, CDR2 FNYEAQ (reference sequence). The CDR3 protein is CASSWTSGEETQYF. CDR3 sequence (DNA): TGTGCTAGCAGCTGGACGTCCGGGGAAGAGACCCAGTACTTC.

The chain employs TRBV27 and TRBJ2-2, with 10 bases identical to TRBD2. The junction had 6 bases not matched to a gene; V was cut back by 9 bases and J by 5 bases. The CDR3 consists of 14 residues. Germline V gives CDR1 MNHEY, CDR2 SMNVEV (reference sequence). CDR3 sequence reads: CASEPSGRTGELFF. Written as DNA, the CDR3 is TGTGCCAGTGAGCCTAGCGGGAGAACCGGGGAGCTGTTTTTT.

The chain recombines TRBV11-2 with TRBJ2-3; D gene uncertain. This CDR3 spans 17 amino acids. Germline V CDR1 and CDR2: SGHAT, FQNNGV. V was shortened by 0 bases and J by 0 bases, with 13 bases between the two germline ends. The CDR3 sequence is CASSLDHFGPSTDTQYF. DNA for the CDR3: TGTGCCAGCAGCTTAGATCACTTCGGACCTAGCACAGATACGCAGTATTTT.

The V and J genes are TRBV6-5 and TRBJ1-5, with 11 positions matching TRBD1. CDR3 size: 13 residues. The germline V gene encodes CDR1 MNHEY and CDR2 SVGAGI. Trimming at V came to 11 bases and at J to 4 bases, leaving 4 bases not matched to a gene. In DNA, the CDR3 is TGTGCCTCTAGGGACAGGGGGAATCAGCCCCAGCATTTT. Encoded protein: CASRDRGNQPQHF.

The chain joins TRBV7-2 to TRBJ1-2; D unresolved. The germline V gene has CDR1 SGHTA and CDR2 FQGNSA. V dropped 0 bases and J dropped 6 bases, with 11 bases sitting between them. CDR3 length equals 14 residues. CDR3 in DNA: TGTGCCAGCAGCTTAGCGCATCCTGAGAATGGCTACACCTTC. This encodes CASSLAHPENGYTF.

This sequence joins TRBV28 and TRBJ2-1, with 11 bases that match TRBD2. The trim removed 8 bases at V and 7 bases at J, leaving 7 bases unmatched. The CDR3 consists of 14 residues. Germline-derived CDR1 and CDR2 are MDHEN and SYDVKM. The CDR3 sequence is CASLTSGGWNEQFF. The CDR3 bases are TGTGCCAGCCTCACTAGCGGGGGATGGAATGAGCAGTTCTTC.

V is TRBV4-2 and J is TRBJ2-3, with 9 bases identical to TRBD1. CDR1 is LGHNA, CDR2 YNFKEQ, per germline. V gave up 4 bases and J gave up 3 bases; unmatched junction bases: 8. The CDR3 is 16 residues long. DNA of the CDR3: TGTGCCAGCAGCCCCTCCCCGGGACAGGGAACAGATACGCAGTATTTT. It translates to CASSPSPGQGTDTQYF.

This chain uses TRBV7-8 with TRBJ2-3; tentative D call: TRBD1 (5 bases). Germline V CDR1 and CDR2: SGHVS, FQNEAQ. With 6 bases removed from V and 1 base from J, the gap between germline ends came to 11 bases. The CDR3 is 14 amino acids. The CDR3 coding sequence is TGTGCCAGCAGAGGCAGGGCTGGCACAGATACGCAGTATTTT. Translating gives CASRGRAGTDTQYF. Full variable domain (remainder filled in from reference TRBV7-8 and TRBJ2-3): GAGVSQSPRYKVAKRGQDVALRCDPISGHVSLFWYQQALGQGPEFLTYFQNEAQLDKSGLPSDRFFAERPEGSVSTLKIQRTQQEDSAVYLCASRGRAGTDTQYFGPGTRLTVL.

V usage is TRBV9 and J usage is TRBJ2-1; no definite D call. CDR1 is SGDLS, CDR2 YYNGEE, per germline. The CDR3 loop spans 16 amino acids. The V end lost 0 bases, the J end lost 0 bases, and 10 bases lay between the germline ends. The CDR3 coding sequence is TGTGCCAGCAGCGTAGAAGCCGGTAGCTCCTACAATGAGCAGTTCTTC. Protein product: CASSVEAGSSYNEQFF.

The chain joins TRBV27 to TRBJ1-4, with no clear D. From germline, CDR1 is MNHEY and CDR2 SMNVEV (reference sequence). CDR3 length: 13 residues. The V gene lost 2 bases and the J gene lost 0 bases, with 1 base spanning the gap. The CDR3 DNA sequence: TGTGCCAGCAGTTTAACAACTAATGAAAAACTGTTTTTT. It specifies CASSLTTNEKLFF.